This T cell receptor beta chain was documented in a study of PD-1 blockade in classical Hodgkin lymphoma. The wider study: The patients were dosed with nivolumab 3 mg/kg, infused intravenously every 2 weeks.

Concerning this clone: Its cognate antigen is unknown.

The data were produced by immunoSEQ multiplex PCR, yet TCRdb's version contains in-frame clones alone and is incomplete. Of about 7,400 clones listed, 60% to 85% are singletons. Study-level findings and limits: Whoever responded completely had baseline diversity much like that seen in newly diagnosed patients. Repertoire differences have undefined causes, possibly disease activity or prior therapy. TCR diversity rose significantly by C4D1 in CD4+ but not CD8+ cells.

Every patient had relapsed following autologous stem cell transplantation, and cohorts differed in brentuximab vedotin exposure. The TCR originated in a human donor with classical Hodgkin lymphoma. The sample in question was peripheral blood mononuclear cells (PBMCs), obtained before the second cycle of nivolumab.

CDR3 sequence reads: CASSVQQQNTEAFF. CDR3 bases: TGTGCCAGCAGCGTCCAGCAGCAGAACACTGAAGCTTTCTTT. J is TRBJ1-1 and V is TRBV27; D remains ambiguous. V lost 6 bases, J lost 1 base, and 12 bases lay in between. The germline gives CDR1 MNHEY, CDR2 SMNVEV (reference sequence). The CDR3 contains 14 residues.